This T cell receptor (beta chain) was sequenced for a study of T cell responses to AZD1222 COVID-19 vaccine listed by TCRdb under 2021. For the study in its entirety: AZD1222 recipients whose second dose came at about 4 weeks and those whose second dose came at about 12 weeks were combined into one group, since spike-specific TCR depth and breadth did not differ between the two schedules. TCR sequencing covered approximately 230 trial participants: 200 to 220 given two doses of AZD1222 and 26 given two doses of MenACWY control vaccine. Enrollment into the trials was organized by age into subgroups of 18-55, 56-69 and 70-plus years, and those subgroups contained about 150, 27 and 61 TCR-sequenced participants, respectively. Results and caveats for the whole study, not just this receptor: Conclusions about previously exposed vaccinees are limited, since just five or six AZD1222 recipients were seropositive for SARS-CoV-2 at baseline. Because no day 14 peak-response samples were available, the repertoires could be characterized only after the peak T cell response. Participants were mostly white British, with more females than males. The authors suggested clonal diversity may have been underestimated. Vaccine-associated CD4 TCRs spanned the whole spike protein, with dominant responses in regions 160-218 and 743-854. Spike-specific TCR breadth and depth rose significantly after two AZD1222 doses compared with day 0 and with MenACWY recipients. In the small 56-69-year group, the increase in depth fell short of significance, most likely because of low power. Reportedly, almost half of the unique spike-specific TCRs recognized epitopes lying outside the regions that are mutated in the B.1.351 and B.1.1.7 variants.

This clone was found a few times. Its antigen is not yet known. No qualities accompany the bases; no much larger clone lies one base away. CDR1 and CDR2 are drawn from the germline V gene (reference sequence): SEHNR, FQNEAQ. The CDR3 goes from the cysteine to the phenylalanine over 14 residues. CDR3 DNA only is kept here, 42 bases in frame from base 1. V is clipped by 5 bases and J by 0 bases, and the sequence between their germline boundaries is 8 bases long. The CDR3 regions of human TCRbeta chains were subjected to immunosequencing. In the original analysis: TCRs in the repertoires were compared against a reference library of SARS-CoV-2-specific TCRs that had been generated with the MIRA antigen-specificity platform. Breadth was defined as the fraction of unique TCRs that were SARS-CoV-2-associated. Depth was defined as the fraction of total T cells that were SARS-CoV-2-associated. Using the MIRA data, every spike-specific TCR was mapped to the spike region that the TCR reacted to and assigned to either a CD4 or a CD8 class. Log10-transformed breadth and depth values were compared by one-way ANOVA with Sidak's multiple comparisons tests. TCRdb carries this immuneACCESS record with in-frame sequences only. Its versions omit some clonotypes, under half of them owing to an unresolved V gene in the studies checked, with the rest unexplained. V and J calls and clone size are given by that table; D and trimming were obtained from the DNA. The sample table holds 110,000 to 150,000 clones, of which 85% to 90% were seen once. The ten most abundant clones make up roughly 1.7% of the sample.

In the paper's terms, the time point label means: baseline before first vaccination. Samples from vaccinated people were obtained from the UK trials COV001 and COV002, which included a single-blind randomized controlled phase 2/3 trial of AZD1222 (ChAdOx1 nCoV-19) in healthy adults. Trial participant PBMC samples were collected at day 0 and day 28 after the second dose for TCRbeta chain sequencing. Sequencing used peripheral blood, obtained on day 0 of AZD1222 vaccination. This receptor was identified in an adult in good health. The rearrangement joined TRBV7-9 to TRBJ1-5; a tentative D match to TRBD1 spans 5 bases. In nucleotide form, the sequence is TGTGCCAGCAGCCGAGACAGTAGCAATCAGCCCCAGCATTTT. Protein translation: CASSRDSSNQPQHF. The full variable domain, with segments outside the CDR3 supplied by the reference TRBV7-9 and TRBJ1-5 proteins, appears as DTGVSQNPRHKITKRGQNVTFRCDPISEHNRLYWYRQTLGQGPEFLTYFQNEAQLEKSRLLSDRFSAERPKGSFSTLEIQRTEQGDSAMYLCASSRDSSNQPQHFGDGTRLSIL.